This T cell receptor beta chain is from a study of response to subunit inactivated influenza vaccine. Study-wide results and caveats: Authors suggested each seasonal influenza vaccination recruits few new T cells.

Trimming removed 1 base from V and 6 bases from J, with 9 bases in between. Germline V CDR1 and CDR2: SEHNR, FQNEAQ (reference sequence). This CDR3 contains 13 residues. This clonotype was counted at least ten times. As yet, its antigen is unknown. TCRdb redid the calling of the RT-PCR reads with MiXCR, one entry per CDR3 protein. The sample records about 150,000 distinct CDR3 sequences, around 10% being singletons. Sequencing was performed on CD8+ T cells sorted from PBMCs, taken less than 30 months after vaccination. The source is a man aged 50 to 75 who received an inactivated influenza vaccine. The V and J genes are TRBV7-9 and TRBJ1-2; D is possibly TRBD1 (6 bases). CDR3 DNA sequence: TGTGCCAGCAGCTTAGGCGAGGGGGATGGCTACACCTTC. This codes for CASSLGEGDGYTF.